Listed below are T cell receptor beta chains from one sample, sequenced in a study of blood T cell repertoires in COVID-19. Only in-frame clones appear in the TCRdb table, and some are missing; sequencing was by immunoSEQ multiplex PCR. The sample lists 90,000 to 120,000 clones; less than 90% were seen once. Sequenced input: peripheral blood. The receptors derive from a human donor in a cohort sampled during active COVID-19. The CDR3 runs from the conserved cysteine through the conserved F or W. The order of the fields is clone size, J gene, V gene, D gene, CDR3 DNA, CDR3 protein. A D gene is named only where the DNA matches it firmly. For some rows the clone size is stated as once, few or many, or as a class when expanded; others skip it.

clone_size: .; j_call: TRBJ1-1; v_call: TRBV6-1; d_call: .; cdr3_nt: TGTGCCAGCAGTGAAGCGGTCTGGGGAGTGGAAGCTTTCTTT; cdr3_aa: CASSEAVWGVEAFF
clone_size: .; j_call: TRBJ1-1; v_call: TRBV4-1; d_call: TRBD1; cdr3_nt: TGCGCCAGCAGCCAAGAGGGGGACAGGATTATGAACTCTGAAGCTTTCTTT; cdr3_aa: CASSQEGDRIMNSEAFF
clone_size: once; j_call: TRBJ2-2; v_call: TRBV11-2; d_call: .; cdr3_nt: TGTGCCAGCAGCTTAGAGCGGAGGACCGGGGAGCTGTTTTTT; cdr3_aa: CASSLERRTGELFF
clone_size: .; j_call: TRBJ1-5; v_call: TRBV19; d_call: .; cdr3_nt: TGTGCCAGTAGTTTCGGCAATCAGCCCCAGCATTTT; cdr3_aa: CASSFGNQPQHF
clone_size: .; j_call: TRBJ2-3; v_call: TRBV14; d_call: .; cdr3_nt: TGTGCCAGCAGCCAAGTCCCCGCGGATACGCAGTATTTT; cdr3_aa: CASSQVPADTQYF
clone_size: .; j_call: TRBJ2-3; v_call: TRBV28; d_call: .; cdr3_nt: TGTGCCAGCGGGAGAACCCCGACGCAGTATTTT; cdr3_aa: CASGRTPTQYF
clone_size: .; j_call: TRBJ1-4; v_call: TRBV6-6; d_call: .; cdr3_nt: TGTGCCAGCAGTATCGGACACGTCGCAACTAATGAAAAACTGTTTTTT; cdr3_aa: CASSIGHVATNEKLFF
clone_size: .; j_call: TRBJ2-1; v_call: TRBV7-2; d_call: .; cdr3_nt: TGTGCCAGCAGCTTAGATCGGTTTCCGGGTGAGCAGTTCTTC; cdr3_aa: CASSLDRFPGEQFF
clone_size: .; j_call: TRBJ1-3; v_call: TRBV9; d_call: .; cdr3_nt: TGTGCCAGCAGCGTAGGGGAGGGAAACACCATATATTTT; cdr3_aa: CASSVGEGNTIYF
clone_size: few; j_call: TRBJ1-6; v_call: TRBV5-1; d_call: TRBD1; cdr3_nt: TGCGCCAGCAGTTTGGACAGGGGGCAAAATTCACCCCTCCACTTT; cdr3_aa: CASSLDRGQNSPLHF
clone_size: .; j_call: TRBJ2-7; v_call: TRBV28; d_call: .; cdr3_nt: TGTGCCAGCAGTTTGGGGCGACAGGCCTACGAGCAGTACTTC; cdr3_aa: CASSLGRQAYEQYF
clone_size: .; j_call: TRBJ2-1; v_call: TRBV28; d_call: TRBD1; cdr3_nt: TGTGCCAGCAGTAATCCGGGACAGACCTACAATGAGCAGTTCTTC; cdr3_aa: CASSNPGQTYNEQFF
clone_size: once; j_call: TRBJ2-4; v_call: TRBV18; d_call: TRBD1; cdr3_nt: TGTGCCAGCTCACCACCGGTAGGACAGGGGGGAAACATTCAGTACTTC; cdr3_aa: CASSPPVGQGGNIQYF
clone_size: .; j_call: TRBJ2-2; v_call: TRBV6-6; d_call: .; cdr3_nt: TGTGCCAGCAGTTACGGGCAGCAGAACACCGGGGAGCTGTTTTTT; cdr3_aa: CASSYGQQNTGELFF
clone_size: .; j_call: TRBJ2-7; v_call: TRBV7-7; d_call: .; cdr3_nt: TGTGCTAGCAGCTTAGAGCAACCGCCCTCCTACGAGCAGTACTTC; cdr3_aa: CASSLEQPPSYEQYF
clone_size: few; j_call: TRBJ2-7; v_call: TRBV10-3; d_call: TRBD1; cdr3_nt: TGTGCCATCAGTGACCAAGGATTAGACAGGGGAAGCGAGCAGTACTTC; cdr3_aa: CAISDQGLDRGSEQYF
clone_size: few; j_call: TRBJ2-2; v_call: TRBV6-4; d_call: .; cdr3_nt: TGTGCCAGCAGTGTAACGCGCACCGGGGAGCTGTTTTTT; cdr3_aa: CASSVTRTGELFF
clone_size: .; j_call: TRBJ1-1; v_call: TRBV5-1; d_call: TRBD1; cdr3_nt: TGCGCCAGCAGCTCCCAGACAGGGTGGGCTTTCTTT; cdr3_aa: CASSSQTGWAFF
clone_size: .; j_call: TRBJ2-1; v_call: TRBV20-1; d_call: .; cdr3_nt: TGCAGTGCTACCTCTATAAATGAGCAGTTCTTC; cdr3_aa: CSATSINEQFF
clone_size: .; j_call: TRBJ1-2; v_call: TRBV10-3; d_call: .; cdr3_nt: TGTGCCATCAGTGAGTCAGGGGGGGCCGCAGCAAGCTATGGCTACACCTTC; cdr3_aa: CAISESGGAAASYGYTF
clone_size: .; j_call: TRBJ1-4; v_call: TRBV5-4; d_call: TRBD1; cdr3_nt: TGTGCCAGCAGCTTTGGACAGGGGGGGAATGAAAAACTGTTTTTT; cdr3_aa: CASSFGQGGNEKLFF
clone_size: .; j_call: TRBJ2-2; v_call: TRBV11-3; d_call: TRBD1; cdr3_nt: TGTGCCAGCAGTTTGGAGTCGACCGGGACAGGTGGTGCCGGGGAGCTGTTTTTT; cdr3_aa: CASSLESTGTGGAGELFF
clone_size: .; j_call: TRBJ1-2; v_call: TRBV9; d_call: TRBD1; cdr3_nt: TGTGCCAGCAGCCCTGGGACAGGACTAAAGTACGGCTACACCTTC; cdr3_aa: CASSPGTGLKYGYTF
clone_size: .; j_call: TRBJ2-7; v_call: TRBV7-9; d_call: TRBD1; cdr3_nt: TGTGCCAGCGGCGACAGGGGACTGTTTCGGTACGAGCAGTACTTC; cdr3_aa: CASGDRGLFRYEQYF
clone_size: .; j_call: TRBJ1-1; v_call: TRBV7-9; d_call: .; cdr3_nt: TGTGCCAGCAGCTTAGACGCCGGGTACACTGAAGCTTTCTTT; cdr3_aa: CASSLDAGYTEAFF
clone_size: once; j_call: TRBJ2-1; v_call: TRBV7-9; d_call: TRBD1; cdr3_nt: TGTGCCAGCAGCTTGCCGGACAGGGAATTCCGCAATGAGCAGTTCTTC; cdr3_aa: CASSLPDREFRNEQFF
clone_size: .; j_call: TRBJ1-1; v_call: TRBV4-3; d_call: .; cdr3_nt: TGCGCCAGCAGCCCATCTCATGGGAGTACCGAAGCTTTCTTT; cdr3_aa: CASSPSHGSTEAFF
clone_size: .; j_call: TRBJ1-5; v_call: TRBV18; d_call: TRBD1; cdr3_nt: TGTGCCAGCTCGGGGACAGCAAATCAGCCCCAGCATTTT; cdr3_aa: CASSGTANQPQHF
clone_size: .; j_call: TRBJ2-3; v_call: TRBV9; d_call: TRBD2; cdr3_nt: TGTGCCAGCAGCGCCGGGACTAGCGGGGGGGCGGATACGCAGTATTTT; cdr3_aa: CASSAGTSGGADTQYF
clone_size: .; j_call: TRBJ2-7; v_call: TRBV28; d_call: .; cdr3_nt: TGTGCCAGCAGTTTTCAATACGAGCAGTACTTC; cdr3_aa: CASSFQYEQYF
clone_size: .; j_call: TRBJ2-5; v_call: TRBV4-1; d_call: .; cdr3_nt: TGCGCCAGCAGCCAAGGGGGCTACCAAGAGACCCAGTACTTC; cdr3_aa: CASSQGGYQETQYF
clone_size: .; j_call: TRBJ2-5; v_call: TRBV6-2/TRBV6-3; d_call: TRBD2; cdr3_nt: TGTGCCAGCAGTTACGCGCTTTCGCGGGGGATGCAAGAGACCCAGTACTTC; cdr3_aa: CASSYALSRGMQETQYF
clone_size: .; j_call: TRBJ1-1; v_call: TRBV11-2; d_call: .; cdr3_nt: TGTGCCAGCAGCAATGTCATAGGCAGGGAGGGGAGCACTGAAGCTTTCTTT; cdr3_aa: CASSNVIGREGSTEAFF
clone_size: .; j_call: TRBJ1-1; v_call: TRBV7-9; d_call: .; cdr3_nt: TGTGCCAGCAGCTTGGAGGCAGGTACCACTGAAGCTTTCTTT; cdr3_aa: CASSLEAGTTEAFF
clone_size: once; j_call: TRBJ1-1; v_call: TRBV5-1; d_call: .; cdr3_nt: TGCGCCAGCAGCTCCCAAACAGCGAACACTGAAGCTTTCTTT; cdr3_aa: CASSSQTANTEAFF
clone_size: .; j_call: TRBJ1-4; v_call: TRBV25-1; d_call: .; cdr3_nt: TGTGCCAGCAGCAACAGGGACGCTAATGAAAAACTGTTTTTT; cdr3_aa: CASSNRDANEKLFF
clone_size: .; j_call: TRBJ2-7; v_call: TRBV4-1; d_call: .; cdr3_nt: TGCGCCAGCAGCCCCCAGACAGGTAGCTACGAGCAGTACTTC; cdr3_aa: CASSPQTGSYEQYF
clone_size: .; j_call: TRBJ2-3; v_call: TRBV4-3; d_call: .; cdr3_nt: TGCGCCAGCAGCCAAGAGGGCAGTACCACAGATACGCAGTATTTT; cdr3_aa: CASSQEGSTTDTQYF
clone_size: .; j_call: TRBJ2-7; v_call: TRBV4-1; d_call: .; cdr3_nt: TGCGCCAGCAGCCAAGGTGAAGTGGGCATCCGAACCTACGAGCAGTACTTC; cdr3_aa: CASSQGEVGIRTYEQYF